This TCR beta chain is drawn from a study of blood T cell repertoires in COVID-19. Study background: There were acute and convalescent COVID-19 samples, and they came from the United States, Italy and Spain.

Germline CDR1 reads MDHEN; CDR2 reads SYDVKM. This CDR3 is 13 amino acids long. The trim removed 8 bases at V and 3 bases at J, leaving 5 bases unmatched. Assay used: immunoSEQ multiplex PCR; TCRdb lists only in-frame clones, some missing. The sample has hundreds of thousands of clones; roughly 90% are singletons. The study recruited people aged about 18 to 90 years across approximately 25 US areas. Participant reports of clinical history set cohort assignment. Sequenced sample: PBMCs or T cells enriched from blood (not recorded which). This chain joins TRBV28 and TRBJ2-7; 9 bases fit TRBD1. This receptor was taken from a woman aged 25 to 39 with acute COVID-19. DNA for the CDR3: TGTGCCAGCCGAAAGACAGGGGGCTACGAGCAGTACTTC. Translating it yields CASRKTGGYEQYF.